This T cell receptor (beta chain) was found in a study of persistence of HIV-infected CD4 T cells. Study in general: A couple of participants gave one leukapheresis sample; others gave up to roughly 200 mL blood repeatedly.

The CDR3 is 14 amino acids. Looked up from germline, CDR1 is MDHEN and CDR2 is SYDVKM. V gave up 4 bases and J gave up 8 bases; unmatched junction bases: 7. This nonspecific control used anti-CD3/anti-CD28 bead stimulation of CD4+ T cells. Responding CD4+ T cells were sorted by upregulation of both CD40 ligand and CD69. Regarding the study as a whole: Bulk TCR data could not be restricted to HIV-1-infected CMV-responding cells. CMV- and Gag-responding cells had lower TCRbeta richness than CD3/CD28-responding cells.

Sequencing used immunoSEQ version 4 in survey mode. Measured with immunoSEQ multiplex PCR; TCRdb has only the in-frame clones, and not every one. The sample records fewer than 50,000 clones, about nine tenths being singletons. Notes on this clone: The antigen is not known.

The material was CD4+ T cells sorted from PBMCs after roughly 18-hour stimulation, obtained from a patient who received antiretroviral therapy. The sequence came from an adult man with HIV who was CMV-seropositive. J is TRBJ1-2 and V is TRBV28, with 10 bases that match TRBD1. DNA for the CDR3: TGTGCCAGCAGTTCGCGACAGGGGGCAAGGGGCTACACCTTC. This gives the protein CASSSRQGARGYTF.